At least ten counts were recorded for the clone carrying this TCR beta chain. Antigen specificity is unknown. This sample was included in a study of T cells in Graves' hyperthyroidism and ophthalmopathy. Whole-study results and caveats: Also found in blood were most expanded thyroid clonotypes above 0.001. Patients with ophthalmopathy were separated from those with stable hyperthyroidism by a 13 V-J model.

Amplified TCR beta CDR3 regions derived from RNA transcripts. When the TCR CDR3 underwent first-round RT-PCR, the HTBI primer set was used. TCRdb recomputed calls from the multiplex PCR reads with MiXCR, one row per CDR3 protein. This sample has about 290,000 distinct CDR3 sequences, with around 15% found just once. CDR1 is SNHLY, CDR2 FYNNEI, per germline. This CDR3 region has 14 residues. The junction had 4 bases not matched to a gene; V was cut back by 5 bases and J by 5 bases. The receptor's source is a woman in her forties with Graves' hyperthyroidism. The sequencing sample was made of blood. The rearrangement joins TRBV2 to TRBJ2-4, with 9 bases fitting TRBD2. The CDR3 DNA is TGTGCCAGCAGTTGGACTAGCGCCGAAAACATTCAGTACTTC. This translates into CASSWTSAENIQYF.